A selection of T cell receptor beta chains follows, all from one sample in a study of spatial heterogeneity in lung cancer. Via MiXCR, TCRdb re-called the 5' RACE reads, giving one row per CDR3 protein. Seen here are 20,000 to 25,000 distinct CDR3 sequences, about 4.6% observed once, and the top ten hold 7.4%. The specimen was PBMCs, collected at surgery. These receptors were collected from a male donor with early-stage non-small cell lung cancer. Both conserved end residues are part of each CDR3. D genes are given only for firm matches. Expanded clones are given a class, and other clones once, few, many or no size at all.

cdr3_nt cdr3_aa j_call v_call clone_size d_call
TGTGCCAGCTCACCAATGGGACAACCCAATCAGCCCCAGCATTTT CASSPMGQPNQPQHF TRBJ1-5 TRBV18 once .
TGTGCCTGGAGTCGGGATAGCAATCAGCCCCAGCATTTT CAWSRDSNQPQHF TRBJ1-5 TRBV30 few .
TGTGCCACCAGCAGAGTTAGGGTTCGGGACGAGCAGTACTTC CATSRVRVRDEQYF TRBJ2-7 TRBV15 many .
TGTGCCAGCAGCTTTAGAGGGACTGAAGCTTTCTTT CASSFRGTEAFF TRBJ1-1 TRBV11-1 many .
TGTGCCAGCAGCGAGACGCGGGATACGCAGTATTTT CASSETRDTQYF TRBJ2-3 TRBV11-3 . .
TGCAGTGCGGGTAGGGACAGGTTGAACACTGAAGCTTTCTTT CSAGRDRLNTEAFF TRBJ1-1 TRBV20-1 many TRBD1
TGCAGTGCCCTCACCCCAAGCACAGATACGCAGTATTTT CSALTPSTDTQYF TRBJ2-3 TRBV20-1 many .
TGTGCCAGTAGTGGAGGTCGGTATCAGCCCCAGCATTTT CASSGGRYQPQHF TRBJ1-5 TRBV19 many .
TGTGCCAGCAGCTATGACGGACACTCCACCGGGGAGCTGTTTTTT CASSYDGHSTGELFF TRBJ2-2 TRBV7-2 many .
TGTGCCAGCAGCGCCCACAGGGGAGAGGCCTATAATTCACCCCTCCACTTT CASSAHRGEAYNSPLHF TRBJ1-6 TRBV9 many TRBD1
TGTGCCAGCAGCTTAGCAGGGGCTAATTCACCCCTCCACTTT CASSLAGANSPLHF TRBJ1-6 TRBV7-4 few .
TGTGCCAGCAGCTTTCCGGGAGTATTAGATGAGCAGTTCTTC CASSFPGVLDEQFF TRBJ2-1 TRBV7-3 many .
TGTGCCAGCAGTGAAGACACCAACTATGGCTACACCTTC CASSEDTNYGYTF TRBJ1-2 TRBV6-1 many .
TGTGCCAGCAGCGTAGGGGGACAGAATAATTCACCCCTCCACTTT CASSVGGQNNSPLHF TRBJ1-6 TRBV9 many TRBD1
TGTGCCAGCAGTTCCTTCGGACAGGCGTCTGGAAACACCATATATTTT CASSSFGQASGNTIYF TRBJ1-3 TRBV6-5 many TRBD1
TGTGCCAGCAGCTCCCCGCGGGGAGGAATCATTAATTCACCCCTCCACTTT CASSSPRGGIINSPLHF TRBJ1-6 TRBV11-2 many .
TGTGCCAGCAGACTAGACGACAGGGCCACCGGGGAGCTGTTTTTT CASRLDDRATGELFF TRBJ2-2 TRBV6-5 . TRBD1
TGCAGCGTCGCCCCAGGGGCGGGTGCAACTAATGAAAAACTGTTTTTT CSVAPGAGATNEKLFF TRBJ1-4 TRBV29-1 few .
TGTGCCAGCAGCTGGAGATTACAGACGTACAATGACTTTGAGCAGTTCTTC CASSWRLQTYNDFEQFF TRBJ2-1 TRBV5-4 many .
TGTGCCAGCAGTCCACGGACTATGACTGAAGCTTTCTTT CASSPRTMTEAFF TRBJ1-1 TRBV27 many .
TGTGCCAGCAGCCCGACCGGAGTTACTAATGAAAAACTGTTTTTT CASSPTGVTNEKLFF TRBJ1-4 TRBV3-1 few .
TGTGCCACCAGTGATTCTGGGACAGGGGGTCGACACGAGCAGTACTTC CATSDSGTGGRHEQYF TRBJ2-7 TRBV24-1 many TRBD1
TGTGCCAGCAGCTTAAACGAGAGATCGGCTTTCTTT CASSLNERSAFF TRBJ1-1 TRBV7-9 many .
TGTGCCAGCAGTTCGATGGACTCCAATTCACCCCTCCACTTT CASSSMDSNSPLHF TRBJ1-6 TRBV6-6 many .
TGTGCCAGCAGTTACCAGGGGCCATGGAACACTGAAGCTTTCTTT CASSYQGPWNTEAFF TRBJ1-1 TRBV6-2/TRBV6-3 many .
TGTGCCAGCAGCCGCCGGGACCCAACCTCACCCCTCCACTTT CASSRRDPTSPLHF TRBJ1-6 TRBV7-2 many .
TGTGCCAGCAGTTACGAGGTTAACACTGAAGCTTTCTTT CASSYEVNTEAFF TRBJ1-1 TRBV6-5 many .
TGTGCCAGCAGGGTGACAGGGGCTGGAAACACCATATATTTT CASRVTGAGNTIYF TRBJ1-3 TRBV28 few TRBD1
TGCGCCAGCAGCCAAGTCGAGACCGGAGCAGGATACGAGCAGTACTTC CASSQVETGAGYEQYF TRBJ2-7 TRBV4-1 many .
TGTGCCATCAGTGATAGCGGGAGACCACGCGACGAGCAGTACTTC CAISDSGRPRDEQYF TRBJ2-7 TRBV10-3 many TRBD2
TGTGCCAGTAATCCAGCGGGAGTTTCCGCTACGCAGTATTTT CASNPAGVSATQYF TRBJ2-3 TRBV19 many TRBD2
TGTGCCAGCAGCCAAGACCAAGGCCCCGAGCAGTACTTC CASSQDQGPEQYF TRBJ2-7 TRBV4-2 many .
TGTGCCACCCGGCGGAGCTCCTACAATGAGCAGTTCTTC CATRRSSYNEQFF TRBJ2-1 TRBV19 many .
TGCAGTGCTAGACCCCGGGGGTCTCATAGCACAGATACGCAGTATTTT CSARPRGSHSTDTQYF TRBJ2-3 TRBV20-1 few .
TGTGCCTGGAGTGTCGGGACTAGTTCATCTGAGCAGTTCTTC CAWSVGTSSSEQFF TRBJ2-1 TRBV30 many TRBD2
TGTGCCAGCAGCTTGTCAGGGGGGAACACTGAAGCTTTCTTT CASSLSGGNTEAFF TRBJ1-1 TRBV7-8 few TRBD1
TGTGCCAGCAGCCCTGCCTACAGGCTTTATAATGAAAAACTGTTTTTT CASSPAYRLYNEKLFF TRBJ1-4 TRBV14 many .